This TCR beta chain is from a study of blood T cell repertoires in COVID-19. With 5 bases removed from V and 0 bases from J, the gap between germline ends came to 11 bases. The CDR3 is 14 residues long. Germline loops: CDR1 SGHTA, CDR2 FQGNSA. Original analysis: Estimation of nucleated cell counts was performed using reference gene primer amplification. The repertoire was sequenced with immunoSEQ multiplex PCR; TCRdb's copy has only in-frame clones and lacks some. V and J calls plus clone size are reproduced from that table; the DNA served to infer D and trimming. The table lists fewer than 110,000 clones, 85% of them singletons.

The sample taken for sequencing was peripheral blood. The V and J genes are TRBV7-2 and TRBJ2-7; D perhaps matches TRBD1 (5 bases). The sequence derives from a woman in her 70s with active or convalescent COVID-19. CDR3 amino acids: CASSKGHLSYEQYF. Written as DNA, the CDR3 is TGTGCCAGCAGCAAAGGACACCTCTCCTACGAGCAGTACTTC.